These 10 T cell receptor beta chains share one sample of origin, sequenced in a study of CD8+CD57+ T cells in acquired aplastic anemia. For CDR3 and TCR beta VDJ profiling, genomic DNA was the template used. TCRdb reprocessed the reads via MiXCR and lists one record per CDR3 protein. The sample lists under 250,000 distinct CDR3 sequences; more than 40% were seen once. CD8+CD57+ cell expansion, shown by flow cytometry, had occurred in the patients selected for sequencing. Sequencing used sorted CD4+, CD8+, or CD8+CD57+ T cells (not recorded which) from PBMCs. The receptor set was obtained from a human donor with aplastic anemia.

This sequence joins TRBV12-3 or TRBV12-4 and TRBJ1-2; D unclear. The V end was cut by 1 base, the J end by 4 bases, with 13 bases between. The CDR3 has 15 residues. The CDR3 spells CASSLVRDPGYGYTF. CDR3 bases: TGTGCCAGCAGTTTAGTTCGGGATCCGGGCTATGGCTACACCTTC.

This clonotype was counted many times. The CDR3 sequence: CASSDKTSGSYNEQFF. CDR3 sequence (DNA): TGTGCCAGTAGTGACAAGACTAGCGGGAGCTACAATGAGCAGTTCTTC. This chain connects TRBV19 to TRBJ2-1; 12 positions agree with TRBD2. The CDR3 length is 16 residues. Germline assignment: CDR1 LNHDA and CDR2 SQIVND (reference sequence). V lost 5 bases and J lost 3; bases outside the gene matches: 5.

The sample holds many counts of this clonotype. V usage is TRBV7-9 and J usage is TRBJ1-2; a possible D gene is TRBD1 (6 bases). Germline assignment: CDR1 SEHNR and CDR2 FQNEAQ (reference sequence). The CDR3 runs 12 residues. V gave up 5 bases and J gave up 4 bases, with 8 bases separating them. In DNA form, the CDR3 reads TGTGCCAGCAGCCAGGGGACCTATGGCTACACCTTC. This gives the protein CASSQGTYGYTF. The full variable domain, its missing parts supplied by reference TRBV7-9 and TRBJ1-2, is DTGVSQNPRHKITKRGQNVTFRCDPISEHNRLYWYRQTLGQGPEFLTYFQNEAQLEKSRLLSDRFSAERPKGSFSTLEIQRTEQGDSAMYLCASSQGTYGYTFGSGTRLTVV.

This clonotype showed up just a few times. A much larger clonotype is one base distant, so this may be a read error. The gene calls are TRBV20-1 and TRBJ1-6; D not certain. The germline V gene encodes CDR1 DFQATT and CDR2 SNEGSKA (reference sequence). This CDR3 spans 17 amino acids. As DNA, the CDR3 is TGCAGTGCTAGAGATCTGAGGGCTGGACGCTATCATTCACCCCTCCACTTT. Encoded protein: CSARDLRAGRYHSPLHF.

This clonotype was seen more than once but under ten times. CDR3 sequence (DNA): TGTGCCAGCAGTGAAGGCGGGTATCGGAACACTGAAGCTTTCTTT. It specifies CASSEGGYRNTEAFF. The J gene is TRBJ1-1, the V gene TRBV6-1; D gene unclear. Germline loops: CDR1 MNHNS, CDR2 SASEGT. V dropped 1 base and J dropped 1 base, with 10 bases sitting between them. This CDR3 contains 15 residues.

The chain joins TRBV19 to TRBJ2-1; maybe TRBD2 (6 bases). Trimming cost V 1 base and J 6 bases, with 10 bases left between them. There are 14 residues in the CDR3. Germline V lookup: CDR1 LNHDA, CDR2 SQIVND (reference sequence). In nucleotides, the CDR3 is TGTGCCAGTAGTATAGGGGGACTCACCAATGAGCAGTTCTTC. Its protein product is CASSIGGLTNEQFF.

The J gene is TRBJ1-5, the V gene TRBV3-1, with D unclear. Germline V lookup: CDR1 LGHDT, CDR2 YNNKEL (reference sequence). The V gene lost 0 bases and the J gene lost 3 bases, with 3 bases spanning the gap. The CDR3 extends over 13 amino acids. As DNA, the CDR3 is TGTGCCAGCAGCCAAGAACACAATCAGCCCCAGCATTTT. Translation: CASSQEHNQPQHF. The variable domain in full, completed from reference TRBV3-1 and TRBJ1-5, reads DTAVSQTPKYLVTQMGNDKSIKCEQNLGHDTMYWYKQDSKKFLKIMFSYNNKELIINETVPNRFSPKSPDKAHLNLHINSLELGDSAVYFCASSQEHNQPQHFGDGTRLSIL.

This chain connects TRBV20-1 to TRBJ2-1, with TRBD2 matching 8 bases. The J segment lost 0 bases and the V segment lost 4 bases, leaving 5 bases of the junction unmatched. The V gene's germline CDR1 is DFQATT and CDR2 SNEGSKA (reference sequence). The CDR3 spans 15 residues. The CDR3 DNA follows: TGCAGTGCTATGGCCGGGGGGGCCTCCTACAATGAGCAGTTCTTC. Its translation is CSAMAGGASYNEQFF.

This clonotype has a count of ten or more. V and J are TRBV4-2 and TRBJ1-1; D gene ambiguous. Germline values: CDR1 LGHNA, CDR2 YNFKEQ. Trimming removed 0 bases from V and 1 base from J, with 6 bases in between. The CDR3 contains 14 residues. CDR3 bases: TGTGCCAGCAGCCAAGAAGGACGGAACACTGAAGCTTTCTTT. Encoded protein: CASSQEGRNTEAFF.

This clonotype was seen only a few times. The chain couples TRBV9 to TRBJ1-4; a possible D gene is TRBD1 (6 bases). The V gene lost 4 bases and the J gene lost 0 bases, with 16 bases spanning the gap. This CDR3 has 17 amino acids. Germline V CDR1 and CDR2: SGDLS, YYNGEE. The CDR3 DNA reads TGTGCCAGCAGCTTATGGGCAGGGGTCGCAACTAATGAAAAACTGTTTTTT. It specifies CASSLWAGVATNEKLFF.